Sequencing of this T cell receptor (beta chain) was carried out in a study of radiation and T cells in renal cell carcinoma. Study conclusions and caveats: Without pretreatment biopsies, baseline tumor clonotype presence was undetermined. From baseline, blood top tumor clonotypes peaked at 2 weeks post-radiation.

V lost 4 bases and J 5 bases, leaving 11 bases between the germline ends. The germline CDR1 and CDR2 sequences are MNHNY and SVGAGI (reference sequence). CDR3 length: 13 amino acids. Concerning this clone itself: Antigen unknown.

Described time point: blood 4 weeks post-SBRT, at nephrectomy. Stated treatment: 15 Gy SBRT to primary tumor, nephrectomy 4 weeks later. Clones were sequenced by immunoSEQ multiplex PCR, and TCRdb holds only the in-frame ones, with some missing. The sample includes approximately 170,000 clones, about 88% of them seen just once. This material consisted of blood, taken from a patient whose treatment included radiotherapy and nephrectomy. The sequence derives from a woman aged 50 to 60 with renal cell carcinoma. This chain uses TRBV6-6 with TRBJ2-5, with D tentatively TRBD2 (5 bases). CDR3 bases: TGTGCCAGCAGTTGGACTCTCGGCGAGACCCAGTACTTC. Translating gives CASSWTLGETQYF.